This T cell receptor beta chain was identified in a study of T cell repertoires and HLA-DP antigens. Study-wide findings and caveats: A non-physiological HeLa system presented antigen to total CD4+ responders. No separate analysis of naive versus memory CD4+ cells was done.

Details on this clone: Its antigen is not identified.

Assay used: immunoSEQ multiplex PCR; TCRdb lists only in-frame clones, some missing. The sample shows over 60,000 clones, around 77% of them seen only once. Germline loops: CDR1 KGHSH, CDR2 LQKENI. V lost 4 bases, J lost 1 base, and 11 bases lay in between. The CDR3 contains 15 residues. The sequence was obtained from a man aged 60 to 75 in good health and CMV-seronegative. The chain carries TRBV18 and TRBJ1-5; D not certain. The sequenced sample was CD4+ T cells from PBMCs. The CDR3 spells CASSLTDTSNQPQHF. The DNA of the CDR3 is TGTGCCAGCTCACTTACCGACACCAGCAATCAGCCCCAGCATTTT. The full variable domain, completed using reference TRBV18 and TRBJ1-5, is NAGVMQNPRHLVRRRGQEARLRCSPMKGHSHVYWYRQLPEEGLKFMVYLQKENIIDESGMPKERFSAEFPKEGPSILRIQQVVRGDSAAYFCASSLTDTSNQPQHFGDGTRLSIL.